These 25 T cell receptor beta chains share one sample of origin, sequenced in a study of blood T cells in healthy people across ages. Together with a sample-barcoded 5' primer, a J-beta primer mix was included in a second PCR lasting roughly 6 to 12 cycles. TCRdb processed the 5' RACE reads anew with MiXCR; each CDR3 protein has one entry. Among some 750,000 distinct CDR3 sequences listed, about 24% were seen once. The sequenced material came from blood. The origin of the receptors is a man in his 70s in good health.

A few counts support this clonotype. The chain links TRBV15 to TRBJ1-1, with D unresolved. This CDR3 has 13 residues. Trimming cost V 0 bases and J 5 bases, with 7 bases left between them. The germline gives CDR1 LNHNV, CDR2 YYDKDF (reference sequence). Here the CDR3 DNA reads TGTGCCACCAGCAGAGATACGGGGACTGAAGCTTTCTTT. It translates to CATSRDTGTEAFF.

The V and J genes are TRBV7-9 and TRBJ2-1; D is uncertain. The CDR3 has 12 amino acids. Germline CDR1 is SEHNR and CDR2 is FQNEAQ (reference sequence). V was clipped by 11 bases and J by 6 bases, with 14 bases between them. DNA for the CDR3: TGTGCCGGAGACACCCTATTCAATGAGCAGTTCTTC. Amino acids: CAGDTLFNEQFF.

The gene calls are TRBV6-6 and TRBJ1-2; D is possibly TRBD1 (6 bases). CDR3 length equals 13 residues. Trimming shortened V by 4 bases and J by 4 bases, and 10 bases separated the two germline ends. The V gene's germline CDR1 is MNHNY and CDR2 SVGAGI (reference sequence). CDR3 in amino acids: CASSSAGVYGYTF. DNA for the CDR3: TGTGCCAGCAGTTCCGCAGGGGTCTATGGCTACACCTTC.

This sequence joins TRBV9 and TRBJ1-4; D is unresolved. Germline values: CDR1 SGDLS, CDR2 YYNGEE. V shed 7 bases and J shed 8 bases, with 21 bases lying between them. This CDR3 spans 15 amino acids. The CDR3 bases are TGTGCCAGCGGTCGAGGCGGGAATTTCGAAGAAAAACTGTTTTTT. Translated: CASGRGGNFEEKLFF.

In its sample, this clonotype was seen a few times. The gene calls are TRBV20-1 and TRBJ2-2, with a possible D match to TRBD2 (6 bases). Germline V gene sequence: CDR1 DFQATT, CDR2 SNEGSKA (reference sequence). Trimming took 0 bases from V and 4 from J, leaving 18 bases between them. This CDR3 contains 17 residues. The CDR3 spells CSARDPGLPQITGELFF. For the CDR3, the DNA is TGCAGTGCTAGAGATCCCGGACTACCCCAAATCACCGGGGAGCTGTTTTTT.

V gene TRBV12-3 or TRBV12-4 combines with J gene TRBJ1-3; perhaps TRBD1 as D (5 bases). Trimming removed 5 bases at V and 5 bases at J, with 22 bases between. The CDR3 covers 17 residues. As DNA, the CDR3 is TGTGCCAGCAGTCCGTGGGCCCAAGGGGCGCGACGAAACACCATATATTTT. Its translation: CASSPWAQGARRNTIYF.

V usage is TRBV24-1 and J usage is TRBJ1-2; TRBD1 agrees at 8 bases. CDR1 is KGHDR, CDR2 SFDVKD, per germline. The CDR3 contains 15 residues. V dropped 3 bases and J dropped 6; count of bases not matched to a gene: 8. This CDR3 reads CATSDRMDRDDGYTF. CDR3 nucleotides: TGTGCCACCAGTGATCGGATGGACAGGGACGATGGCTACACCTTC.

V is TRBV10-3 and J is TRBJ1-2, with TRBD1 as a possible D gene (5 bases). This CDR3 region has 14 residues. The ends were cut back, 2 bases at V and 3 bases at J, with 10 bases in the middle. CDR1 and CDR2 from the germline V gene are ENHRY and SYGVKD. The chain's CDR3 is CAISEAGHYYGYTF. The CDR3 nucleotides read TGTGCCATCAGTGAGGCAGGACATTACTATGGCTACACCTTC.

This clonotype was counted between two and nine times. V and J are TRBV10-3 and TRBJ2-6, with 9 bases aligning to TRBD1. Germline V CDR1 and CDR2: ENHRY, SYGVKD. With V trimmed by 3 bases and J by 2 bases, 2 bases remained unmatched. This CDR3 has 16 residues. Written as DNA, the CDR3 is TGTGCCATCAGTGAACAGGGGGCCGCTGGGGCCAACGTCCTGACTTTC. This codes for CAISEQGAAGANVLTF.

The chain links TRBV7-2 to TRBJ2-5, with D perhaps TRBD2 (5 bases). The DNA end is a closer match to TRBJ2-1, so the J assignment may be wrong. Per germline, CDR1 SGHTA and CDR2 FQGNSA. The CDR3 runs to 15 residues. The CDR3 coding sequence is TGTGCCAGCAGCTCCCCCACGGTTGCGCGGGATGAGCAGTTCTTC. This codes for CASSSPTVARDEQFF.

V is TRBV27 and J is TRBJ1-1; D is uncertain. Trimming shortened V by 3 bases and J by 0 bases, and 8 bases separated the two germline ends. This CDR3 contains 14 residues. Germline V gene sequence: CDR1 MNHEY, CDR2 SMNVEV (reference sequence). The CDR3 loop is CASSLGVVNTEAFF. The DNA for the CDR3 is TGTGCCAGCAGTTTGGGCGTAGTGAACACTGAAGCTTTCTTT.

This clonotype was observed a handful of times. The rearrangement joins TRBV27 to TRBJ2-1; the D gene could be TRBD1 or TRBD2 (5 bases each). The J call may be wrong; the DNA end is better matched by TRBJ2-5. The CDR3 extends over 16 amino acids. Looked up from germline, CDR1 is MNHEY and CDR2 is SMNVEV (reference sequence). The CDR3 is CASSLEWGPPLGTQYF. DNA of the CDR3: TGTGCCAGCAGTTTAGAATGGGGACCTCCTTTAGGGACCCAGTACTTC.

This sequence joins TRBV7-8 and TRBJ2-5, with D unresolved. Germline V gene sequence: CDR1 SGHVS, CDR2 FQNEAQ. The CDR3 spans 15 residues. The V and J ends lost 7 bases and 5 bases respectively, with 20 bases between them. Here the CDR3 DNA reads TGTGCCAGCAACCCCGACGAGAGTTCGTGGGAGACCCAGTACTTC. Protein: CASNPDESSWETQYF.

The chain is built from TRBV6-1 and TRBJ1-2; D might be TRBD1 (6 bases). This CDR3 spans 13 amino acids. V gave up 10 bases and J gave up 3 bases, with 15 bases separating them. Per germline, CDR1 MNHNS and CDR2 SASEGT. The CDR3 DNA sequence: TGTGCCATTTCCGGGACACCTTACTATGGCTACACCTTC. It codes for CAISGTPYYGYTF.

This clonotype was recorded a few times. This may arise from a read error, as a much more abundant clone is one base away. The chain links TRBV27 to TRBJ2-1; 10 bases map to TRBD2. CDR3 length equals 15 residues. Germline V CDR1 and CDR2: MNHEY, SMNVEV (reference sequence). CDR3 protein: CVSSLTSGAYNEQFF. Written as DNA, the CDR3 is TGTGTCAGCAGTTTAACTAGCGGGGCCTACAATGAGCAGTTCTTC.

Remarks on this clonotype: Its ends do not fully match the called genes, so a read error is possible. The chain recombines TRBV7-9 with TRBJ2-5, with D perhaps matching TRBD2 (5 bases). TRBJ2-7 matches the DNA end more closely, so the J call is doubtful. The CDR3 extends over 13 amino acids. Germline CDR1 is SEHNR and CDR2 is FQNEAQ (reference sequence). The CDR3 sequence: CSSGLGSDYEQYF. The DNA of the CDR3 is TGTTCCAGCGGCTTAGGGAGTGACTACGAGCAGTACTTC.

This clonotype was counted only a few times. The J gene is TRBJ1-5, the V gene TRBV5-1; D is uncertain. Germline loops: CDR1 SGHRS, CDR2 YFSETQ. V was clipped by 4 bases and J by 2 bases, with 10 bases between them. The CDR3 covers 14 residues. In DNA, the CDR3 is TGCGCCAGCAGCGTCGGGGATGGCAATCAGCCCCAGCATTTT. Its translation is CASSVGDGNQPQHF.

The rearrangement uses TRBV7-9 and TRBJ2-1; D remains ambiguous. The end of the DNA aligns better with TRBJ2-5, so the J call may be wrong. The CDR3 is made up of 11 amino acids. CDR1 is SEHNR, CDR2 FQNEAQ, per germline (reference sequence). CDR3 coding DNA: TGTGCCAGCAACTCCTCAAAGACCCAGTACTTC. Its protein product is CASNSSKTQYF.

This clonotype was recorded a few times. V usage is TRBV19 and J usage is TRBJ1-1; no firm D call. The CDR3 has 13 amino acids. The germline V gene encodes CDR1 LNHDA and CDR2 SQIVND (reference sequence). Trimming removed 5 bases from V and 5 bases from J, with 12 bases in between. This CDR3 is CASSLRYETEAFF. CDR3 nucleotide sequence: TGTGCCAGTAGTTTACGATATGAAACTGAAGCTTTCTTT. The entire variable domain, with the rest obtained from reference TRBV19 and TRBJ1-1, is as follows: DGGITQSPKYLFRKEGQNVTLSCEQNLNHDAMYWYRQDPGQGLRLIYYSQIVNDFQKGDIAEGYSVSREKKESFPLTVTSAQKNPTAFYLCASSLRYETEAFFGQGTRLTVV.

This clonotype was seen a few times. Mismatch with germline at one junction end may stem from a read error. The CDR3 DNA reads TGTGCCGGCAGCTTAGCGGGGCCGGGCGAAGATTTCTTT. Translating it yields CAGSLAGPGEDFF. The chain combines TRBV7-9 with TRBJ1-1; D might be TRBD1 (5 bases). Germline values: CDR1 SEHNR, CDR2 FQNEAQ (reference sequence). The CDR3 spans 13 residues. Looking up the rest from reference TRBV7-9 and TRBJ1-1 gives the full variable domain: DTGVSQNPRHKITKRGQNVTFRCDPISEHNRLYWYRQTLGQGPEFLTYFQNEAQLEKSRLLSDRFSAERPKGSFSTLEIQRTEQGDSAMYLCAGSLAGPGEDFFGQGTRLTVV.

The J gene is TRBJ2-3, the V gene TRBV29-1; 7 bases agree with TRBD1. In germline, CDR1 is SQVTM, CDR2 ANQGSEA. The CDR3 covers 13 residues. The ends lost 6 bases at V and 3 bases at J; junction bases unmatched: 6. The CDR3 coding sequence is TGCAGCGTCACCACGACAGGGACAGATACGCAGTATTTT. Protein: CSVTTTGTDTQYF.

This sequence joins TRBV20-1 and TRBJ2-7, with 10 positions matching TRBD2. The J call may be in error: the DNA end matches TRBJ2-5 better. CDR1 is DFQATT and CDR2 is SNEGSKA in the germline V gene (reference sequence). The CDR3 is 14 residues long. DNA of the CDR3: TGCAGTGCTAGGGCTAGCGGGAGAAAAGAGACCCAGTACTTC. As protein: CSARASGRKETQYF.

This clonotype was seen more than once but under ten times. The chain is built from TRBV12-3 or TRBV12-4 and TRBJ2-2, with 10 bases that match TRBD1. V shed 5 bases, J shed 4 bases, and the junction held 7 bases outside the gene matches. The CDR3 is 16 residues long. The CDR3 sequence: CASSLRQGASTGELFF. The DNA for the CDR3 is TGTGCCAGCAGTCTCCGACAGGGGGCGAGCACCGGGGAGCTGTTTTTT.

This clonotype has just a few counts. The DNA for the CDR3 is TGTGCCAGTAGTATAGTCGGACAGATCTATGGCTACACCTTC. As protein: CASSIVGQIYGYTF. The chain uses TRBV19 and TRBJ1-2, with D perhaps TRBD1 (6 bases). Germline V gives CDR1 LNHDA, CDR2 SQIVND (reference sequence). The CDR3 has 14 amino acids. Trimming removed 1 base at V and 4 bases at J, with 10 bases between.

This clonotype has only a few counts. The genes are TRBV20-1 and TRBJ2-7; unclear D gene. CDR1 and CDR2 (germline): DFQATT, SNEGSKA (reference sequence). The CDR3 spans 11 residues. V lost 5 bases, J lost 4 bases, and 9 bases lay in between. The chain's CDR3 is CSADAEYEQYF. The CDR3 nucleotides are TGCAGTGCTGACGCAGAGTACGAGCAGTACTTC.